Below are 22 T cell receptor beta chains sequenced from a single sample in a study of CD8+ T cells in alopecia areata. RNA, once extracted, was reverse transcribed into cDNA for use as the sequencing template. TCRdb's copy holds only in-frame clones and misses some; the assay was immunoSEQ multiplex PCR. This table holds about 19,000 clones, roughly two thirds found once. CD4+ cells belonging to about five patients, who were in the biomarker study, were further sorted into CD25+CD127- cells. Source material: CD4+ Tregs sorted from blood. The receptors originated from a human donor with alopecia areata.

This clone qualifies as medium-sized. The V gene is TRBV10-3, the J gene TRBJ2-5, with 7 bases aligning to TRBD2. The V and J ends lost 3 bases and 3 bases, in that order; junction bases with no gene match: 7. Germline loops: CDR1 ENHRY, CDR2 SYGVKD. CDR3 length: 15 residues. The CDR3 loop is CAISDPQRGKETQYF. The CDR3 DNA reads as TGTGCCATCAGTGACCCCCAGCGGGGAAAAGAGACCCAGTACTTC.

This clone was found a few times. The rearrangement uses TRBV28 and TRBJ2-3, with 9 nucleotides matching TRBD2. Germline-derived CDR1 and CDR2 are MDHEN and SYDVKM. The CDR3 loop spans 16 amino acids. The J segment lost 6 bases and the V segment lost 4 bases, leaving 11 bases of the junction unmatched. This CDR3 is CASSSLAGGPTDTQYF. The CDR3 nucleotides read TGTGCCAGCAGTTCCCTTGCGGGGGGGCCCACGGATACGCAGTATTTT.

The chain uses TRBV11-2 and TRBJ2-7, with D possibly TRBD1 on 6 matching bases. V was cut by 3 bases and J by 2 bases, with 11 bases left in between. The CDR3 totals 14 residues. Germline V gene sequence: CDR1 SGHAT, CDR2 FQNNGV. The chain's CDR3 is CASSLTNRAYEQYF. CDR3 nucleotide sequence: TGTGCCAGCAGCTTGACAAACAGGGCCTACGAGCAGTACTTC.

The chain links TRBV18 to TRBJ2-5, with a tentative D call TRBD2 (6 bases). The CDR3 covers 13 residues. V gave up 2 bases and J gave up 4 bases, with 8 bases separating them. Germline CDR1 is KGHSH and CDR2 is LQKENI. DNA for the CDR3: TGTGCCAGCTCACCAGGGAGGAGAGAGACCCAGTACTTC. Its protein product is CASSPGRRETQYF.

The chain is built from TRBV20-1 and TRBJ2-5; D not certain. This CDR3 comprises 11 residues. Trimming removed 6 bases from V and 5 bases from J, with 10 bases in between. Germline CDR1 reads DFQATT; CDR2 reads SNEGSKA (reference sequence). The CDR3 nucleotides read TGCAGTGCCGTGGGGTTGGAGACCCAGTACTTC. This translates into CSAVGLETQYF.

This chain links TRBV6-6 with TRBJ2-7; no reliable D call. CDR1 MNHNY and CDR2 SVGAGI come from the germline V gene (reference sequence). The CDR3 is made up of 13 amino acids. V lost 8 bases, J lost 1 base, and 12 bases lay in between. The CDR3 spells CASRRGTSYEQYF. CDR3 bases: TGTGCCAGCCGTCGTGGAACGTCCTACGAGCAGTACTTC.

This clone has only a few counts. The CDR3 DNA reads TGTGCCAGCAGCCGTTACGAGTCCCGAGAAGCTTTCTTT. Residues: CASSRYESREAFF. V usage is TRBV7-8 and J usage is TRBJ1-1; D uncertain. CDR1 and CDR2 (germline): SGHVS, FQNEAQ. The CDR3 has 13 residues. Trimming left V 5 bases short and J 8 bases short, with 15 bases between. Using reference TRBV7-8 and TRBJ1-1 for the parts outside the CDR3, the full variable domain is GAGVSQSPRYKVAKRGQDVALRCDPISGHVSLFWYQQALGQGPEFLTYFQNEAQLDKSGLPSDRFFAERPEGSVSTLKIQRTQQEDSAVYLCASSRYESREAFFGQGTRLTVV.

This chain connects TRBV29-1 to TRBJ2-1, with 13 nucleotides matching TRBD2. The germline V gene has CDR1 SQVTM and CDR2 ANQGSEA. The trim removed 7 bases at V and 5 bases at J, leaving 14 bases unmatched. The CDR3 extends over 17 amino acids. This CDR3 reads CSGGRWGLAGRNNEQFF. CDR3 in DNA: TGCAGCGGGGGAAGGTGGGGACTAGCGGGGCGAAACAATGAGCAGTTCTTC.

This rearrangement joins TRBV28 to TRBJ1-2; TRBD1 might be the D (6 bases). V lost 2 bases, J lost 3 bases, and 10 bases lay in between. Germline CDR1 reads MDHEN; CDR2 reads SYDVKM. The CDR3 contains 14 residues. The CDR3 region has the DNA TGTGCCAGCAGTTTAGGGGGGGCGGACTATGGCTACACCTTC. It encodes CASSLGGADYGYTF.

Regarding this clone: An end of the junction differs from the germline gene, which may be a read error. The chain uses TRBV20-1 and TRBJ2-1, with D possibly being TRBD2 (8 bases). Germline V gene lookup returns CDR1 DFQATT and CDR2 SNEGSKA (reference sequence). The CDR3 consists of 11 residues. The CDR3 protein is CSAQQGLGGVF. DNA for the CDR3: TGCAGTGCTCAACAGGGACTAGGGGGCGTCTTC.

The chain has TRBV6-5 and TRBJ2-7, with 8 positions matching TRBD1. The V segment lost 5 bases and the J segment 1 base; nucleotides outside the gene matches: 7. This CDR3 comprises 15 residues. CDR1 is MNHEY, CDR2 SVGAGI, per germline. CDR3 sequence reads: CASSRQGPHSYEQYF. The CDR3 DNA sequence: TGTGCCAGCAGTCGACAGGGGCCCCATTCCTACGAGCAGTACTTC.

V and J are TRBV29-1 and TRBJ2-7; unclear D gene. CDR1 SQVTM and CDR2 ANQGSEA come from the germline V gene. V lost 3 bases and J lost 2, with 11 bases in between. The CDR3 length is 13 residues. The CDR3 here is CSVDGPMAYEQYF. DNA for the CDR3: TGCAGCGTTGATGGGCCTATGGCCTACGAGCAGTACTTC.

The chain couples TRBV6-5 to TRBJ2-5, with unresolved D. The CDR3 has 13 amino acids. Looked up from germline, CDR1 is MNHEY and CDR2 is SVGAGI. Trimming left V 0 bases short and J 4 bases short, with 6 bases between. The CDR3 sequence is CASSYSGRETQYF. Written as DNA, the CDR3 is TGTGCCAGCAGTTACTCTGGTCGAGAGACCCAGTACTTC.

The rearrangement links TRBV29-1 to TRBJ2-2, with a weak D call TRBD1 (6 bases). Deletions cut 1 base from V and 8 bases from J, with 14 bases between. Germline CDR1 reads SQVTM; CDR2 reads ANQGSEA. CDR3 length: 14 amino acids. CDR3 in amino acids: CSVEAKGVQGELFF. The CDR3 nucleotides are TGCAGCGTTGAAGCGAAGGGGGTTCAAGGGGAGCTGTTTTTT.

This sequence joins TRBV28 and TRBJ1-2; no clear D gene. The CDR3 runs 14 residues. Between the trimmed V and J ends, which lost 7 bases and 4 bases, there was a span of 16 bases. The germline gives CDR1 MDHEN, CDR2 SYDVKM. The CDR3 loop is CASTNGGLSYGYTF. DNA of the CDR3: TGTGCCAGCACCAACGGCGGGTTATCCTATGGCTACACCTTC.

The chain uses TRBV5-6 and TRBJ2-1; the D is unclear. There are 15 residues in the CDR3. V dropped 0 bases and J dropped 0 bases, with 7 bases sitting between them. Germline lookup yields CDR1 SGHDT and CDR2 YYEEEE. The CDR3 DNA reads TGTGCCAGCAGCTTGGCAGTGATCTCCTACAATGAGCAGTTCTTC. It yields the protein CASSLAVISYNEQFF. Looking up the rest from reference TRBV5-6 and TRBJ2-1 gives the full variable domain: DAGVTQSPTHLIKTRGQQVTLRCSPKSGHDTVSWYQQALGQGPQFIFQYYEEEERQRGNFPDRFSGHQFPNYSSELNVNALLLGDSALYLCASSLAVISYNEQFFGPGTRLTVL.

This chain uses TRBV27 with TRBJ1-1; D not resolved. V lost 3 bases and J 2 bases, leaving 7 bases between the germline ends. The CDR3 runs to 13 residues. CDR1 and CDR2 from the germline V gene are MNHEY and SMNVEV (reference sequence). This CDR3 is CASSFNSNTEAFF. The DNA for the CDR3 is TGTGCCAGCAGTTTTAACAGCAACACTGAAGCTTTCTTT.

This clone was seen a handful of times. The V and J genes are TRBV23-1 and TRBJ2-3; the D is unclear. TRBV23-1 is noted as an ORF with a role that remains uncertain. V lost 0 bases, J lost 2 bases, and 3 bases lay in between. The CDR3 loop spans 13 amino acids. This CDR3 is CASSQSNTDTQYF. In DNA, the CDR3 is TGCGCCAGCAGTCAATCTAACACAGATACGCAGTATTTT.

This clone is a singleton in its sample. The chain has TRBV6-5 and TRBJ1-5, with D unresolved. The germline CDR1 and CDR2 sequences are MNHEY and SVGAGI. The CDR3 consists of 15 residues. V was clipped by 4 bases and J by 1 base, with 11 bases between them. Here the CDR3 reads CASSLFGSSNQPQHF. CDR3 nucleotide sequence: TGTGCCAGCAGTTTGTTCGGATCGAGCAATCAGCCCCAGCATTTT.

This clone was detected a few times. The chain joins TRBV4-1 to TRBJ1-5; D is perhaps TRBD1 (5 bases). Germline V CDR1 and CDR2: MGHRA, YSYEKL. Deletions cut 4 bases from V and 0 bases from J, with 13 bases between. This CDR3 is built from 16 residues. Written as DNA, the CDR3 is TGCGCCAGCAGCCCAGACAGTTCCAATAGCAATCAGCCCCAGCATTTT. This codes for CASSPDSSNSNQPQHF.

This clone was observed a handful of times. The chain couples TRBV6-1 to TRBJ2-7, with TRBD2 matching over 7 bases. V was pared by 8 bases and J by 7 bases, with 11 bases of the junction left unmatched. There are 13 residues in the CDR3. CDR1 MNHNS and CDR2 SASEGT come from the germline V gene. The CDR3 region is CASCGLKAGEQYF. The DNA for the CDR3 is TGTGCCAGCTGCGGGTTAAAAGCGGGGGAGCAGTACTTC.

The V and J genes are TRBV25-1 and TRBJ2-2; D is possibly TRBD2 (6 bases). CDR1 and CDR2 (germline): MGHDK, SYGVNS. V was clipped by 5 bases and J by 8 bases, with 12 bases between them. The CDR3 is 13 residues long. The CDR3 loop is CASSPWGVGELFF. The CDR3 nucleotides are TGTGCCAGCAGTCCCTGGGGGGTAGGGGAGCTGTTTTTT.